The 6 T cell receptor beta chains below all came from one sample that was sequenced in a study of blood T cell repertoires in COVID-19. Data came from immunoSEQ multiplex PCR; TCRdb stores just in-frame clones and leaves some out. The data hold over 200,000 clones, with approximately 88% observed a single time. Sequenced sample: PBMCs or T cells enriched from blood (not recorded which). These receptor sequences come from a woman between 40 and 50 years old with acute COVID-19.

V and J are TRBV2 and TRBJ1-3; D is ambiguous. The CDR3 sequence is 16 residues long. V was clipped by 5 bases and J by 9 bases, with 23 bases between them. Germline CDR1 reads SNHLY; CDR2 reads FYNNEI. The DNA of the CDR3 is TGTGCCAGCAGTCCACGGGAGGGCGGCTTAAAAGGCACCATATATTTT. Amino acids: CASSPREGGLKGTIYF.

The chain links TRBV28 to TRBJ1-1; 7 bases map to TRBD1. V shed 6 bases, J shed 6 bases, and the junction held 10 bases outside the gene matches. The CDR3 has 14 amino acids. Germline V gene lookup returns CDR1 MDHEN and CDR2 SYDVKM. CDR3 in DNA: TGTGCCAGCAGCCTTTTGACAGGGCTGGCTGAAGCTTTCTTT. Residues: CASSLLTGLAEAFF.

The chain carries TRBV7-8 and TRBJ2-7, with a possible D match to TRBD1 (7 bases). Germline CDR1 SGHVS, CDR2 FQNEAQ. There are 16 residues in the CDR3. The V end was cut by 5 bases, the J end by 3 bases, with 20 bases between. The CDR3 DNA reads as TGTGCCAGCAGCCCCCAGGGACAGATGGGAGGCTACGAGCAGTACGTC. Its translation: CASSPQGQMGGYEQYV.

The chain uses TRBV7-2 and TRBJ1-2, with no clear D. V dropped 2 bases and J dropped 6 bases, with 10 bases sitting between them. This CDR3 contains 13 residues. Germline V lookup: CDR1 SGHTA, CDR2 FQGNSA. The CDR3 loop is CASSLREGNGYTF. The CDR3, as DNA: TGTGCCAGCAGCTTACGGGAGGGAAATGGCTACACCTTC.

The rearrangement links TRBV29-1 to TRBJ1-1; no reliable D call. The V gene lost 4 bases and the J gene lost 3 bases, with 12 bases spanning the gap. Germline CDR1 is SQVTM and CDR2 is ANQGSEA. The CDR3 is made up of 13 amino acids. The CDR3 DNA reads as TGCAGCGTTGCTAGTCCCCCGGACACTGAAGCTTTCTTT. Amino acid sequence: CSVASPPDTEAFF.

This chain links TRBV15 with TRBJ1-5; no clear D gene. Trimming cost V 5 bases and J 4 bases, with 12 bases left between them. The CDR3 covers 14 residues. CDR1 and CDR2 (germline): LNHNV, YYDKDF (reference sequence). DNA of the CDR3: TGTGCCACCAGCGCTCACCGCGGGAATCAGCCCCAGCATTTT. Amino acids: CATSAHRGNQPQHF.